Presented here are 16 T cell receptor beta chains from one specimen sequenced in a study of lymphopenia after photon versus proton radiotherapy. Assay: immunoSEQ multiplex PCR; the TCRdb copy retains only in-frame clones and omits some. The sample yields 50,000 to 65,000 clones, around 90% seen once. The sample in question was peripheral blood, obtained from a patient treated with proton-based radiotherapy. The receptors shown here come from a man aged 80 or over with esophageal cancer.

The chain employs TRBV19 and TRBJ1-6; TRBD1 might be the D (6 bases). Trimming took 3 bases from V and 10 from J, leaving 19 bases between them. The CDR3 is 16 residues long. Looked up from germline, CDR1 is LNHDA and CDR2 is SQIVND (reference sequence). The CDR3 region has the DNA TGTGCCAGTAGTATTGTCGGAAAAGGGACACACTCACCCCTCCACTTT. This codes for CASSIVGKGTHSPLHF. The entire variable domain, with the rest obtained from reference TRBV19 and TRBJ1-6, is as follows: DGGITQSPKYLFRKEGQNVTLSCEQNLNHDAMYWYRQDPGQGLRLIYYSQIVNDFQKGDIAEGYSVSREKKESFPLTVTSAQKNPTAFYLCASSIVGKGTHSPLHFGNGTRLTVT.

The V call is TRBV2, the J call TRBJ1-6; no clear D gene. Germline V gene sequence: CDR1 SNHLY, CDR2 FYNNEI. V was pared by 1 base and J by 11 bases, with 12 bases between. The CDR3 is 14 residues long. CDR3 amino acids: CASSEVTASPPLHF. As DNA, the CDR3 is TGTGCCAGCAGTGAAGTCACGGCCTCACCACCCCTCCACTTT.

The chain has TRBV7-2 and TRBJ2-3, with D perhaps matching TRBD1 or TRBD2 (6 bases each). The V gene lost 2 bases and the J gene lost 11 bases, with 14 bases spanning the gap. The germline V gene encodes CDR1 SGHTA and CDR2 FQGNSA. The CDR3 has 13 residues. This CDR3 is CASSLNWGAQQYF. In nucleotides, the CDR3 is TGTGCCAGCAGCTTAAACTGGGGGGCACAGCAGTATTTT.

This chain joins TRBV29-1 and TRBJ1-1; D is perhaps TRBD1 (6 bases). Germline V gives CDR1 SQVTM, CDR2 ANQGSEA. The V gene lost 7 bases and the J gene lost 1 base, with 13 bases spanning the gap. CDR3 length: 13 residues. The CDR3 region is CSAGLQGNTEAFF. CDR3 DNA: TGCAGCGCGGGGTTACAGGGGAACACTGAAGCTTTCTTT.

This clone is a singleton in its sample. The chain uses TRBV7-9 and TRBJ2-1, with TRBD2 matching over 10 bases. Germline lookup yields CDR1 SEHNR and CDR2 FQNEAQ (reference sequence). V was pared by 4 bases and J by 0 bases, with 12 bases of the junction left unmatched. This CDR3 contains 19 residues. Here the CDR3 DNA reads TGTGCCAGCAGCTCTTGGACTAGCGGTGCACCTAGCTCCTACAATGAGCAGTTCTTC. Translated: CASSSWTSGAPSSYNEQFF.

The chain links TRBV10-2 to TRBJ2-2; 7 bases are a match to TRBD1. Germline V gene sequence: CDR1 WSHSY, CDR2 SAAADI. The CDR3 extends over 14 amino acids. J was trimmed by 1 base and V by 8 bases; bases with no gene match: 4. CDR3 region: CASRQGKNTGELFF. The DNA of the CDR3 is TGCGCCAGCCGACAGGGAAAGAACACCGGGGAGCTGTTTTTT.

The J gene is TRBJ2-5, the V gene TRBV7-2, with D unresolved. V gave up 5 bases and J gave up 2 bases, with 9 bases separating them. This CDR3 has 13 residues. CDR1 is SGHTA, CDR2 FQGNSA, per germline. In DNA, the CDR3 is TGTGCCAGCAGCCGCTCCAATCAAGAGACCCAGTACTTC. This sequence encodes CASSRSNQETQYF.

V and J are TRBV29-1 and TRBJ2-3; 10 positions agree with TRBD1. CDR1 SQVTM and CDR2 ANQGSEA come from the germline V gene. Losses at the gene ends were 8 bases for V and 6 bases for J; bases not matched to a gene: 11. The CDR3 sequence is 14 residues long. The CDR3 here is CSSDRGPDVDTQYF. The CDR3 coding sequence is TGCAGCTCCGACAGGGGGCCTGATGTCGATACGCAGTATTTT.

V and J are TRBV7-2 and TRBJ2-2; no definite D call. The V gene lost 8 bases and the J gene lost 0 bases, with 7 bases spanning the gap. The CDR3 spans 13 residues. Per germline, CDR1 SGHTA and CDR2 FQGNSA. CDR3 DNA: TGTGCCAGCCACAAGCCGAACACCGGGGAGCTGTTTTTT. Amino acid sequence: CASHKPNTGELFF.

CDR3 residues: CASRQGIYEQYF. For the CDR3, the DNA is TGTGCCAGCCGACAGGGGATCTACGAGCAGTACTTC. The chain carries TRBV5-8 and TRBJ2-7, with 8 bases matching TRBD1. CDR3 length equals 12 residues. The junction had 3 bases not matched to a gene; V was cut back by 7 bases and J by 3 bases. CDR1 SGHTS and CDR2 YDEGEE come from the germline V gene.

In the case of this clone: Germline is not matched at one junction end, which may reflect a read error. V and J are TRBV7-7 and TRBJ2-1, with TRBD1 identical over 7 bases. Germline CDR1 and CDR2: SSHAT and FNYEAQ (reference sequence). CDR3 length: 13 amino acids. For the CDR3, the DNA is TGTGCTAGCAGCCATCGGACAGGCCATGAGCAGTTCTTC. Amino acid sequence: CASSHRTGHEQFF.

V and J are TRBV9 and TRBJ1-6; weak D call: TRBD1 (5 bases). Trimming left V 0 bases short and J 10 bases short, with 8 bases between. Germline-derived CDR1 and CDR2 are SGDLS and YYNGEE. The CDR3 contains 13 residues. In nucleotides, the CDR3 is TGTGCCAGCAGCGTAGCTACAGGATCACCCCTCCACTTT. As protein: CASSVATGSPLHF.

The chain is built from TRBV28 and TRBJ2-7; D is perhaps TRBD2 (7 bases). Trimming pared 8 bases from V and 0 bases from J, leaving 17 bases between. The germline CDR1 and CDR2 sequences are MDHEN and SYDVKM. This CDR3 has 15 amino acids. The CDR3 protein is CASALGGGFSYEQYF. The CDR3 region has the DNA TGTGCCAGCGCCTTGGGGGGGGGCTTCTCCTACGAGCAGTACTTC.

The V call is TRBV4-3, the J call TRBJ1-5; D remains ambiguous. Looked up from germline, CDR1 is LGHNA and CDR2 is YSLEER. CDR3 length: 15 amino acids. The V end lost 0 bases, the J end lost 0 bases, and 6 bases lay between the germline ends. Here the CDR3 DNA reads TGCGCCAGCAGCCAAGATGGGCATAGCAATCAGCCCCAGCATTTT. Its protein is CASSQDGHSNQPQHF.

The chain employs TRBV9 and TRBJ2-7; D may be TRBD1 or TRBD2 (5 bases each). In germline, CDR1 is SGDLS, CDR2 YYNGEE. Trimming took 0 bases from V and 3 from J, leaving 13 bases between them. The CDR3 is 15 residues long. This chain's CDR3 is CASSVAEGPYYEQYF. Written as DNA, the CDR3 is TGTGCCAGCAGCGTAGCTGAGGGGCCCTACTACGAGCAGTACTTC.

The chain is built from TRBV5-8 and TRBJ2-3, with D perhaps given as TRBD1 or TRBD2 (5 bases each). There are 16 residues in the CDR3. V dropped 4 bases and J dropped 8 bases, with 23 bases sitting between them. Per germline, CDR1 SGHTS and CDR2 YDEGEE. CDR3 protein: CASSPWGARAQATQYF. CDR3 DNA: TGTGCCAGCAGCCCCTGGGGAGCGCGTGCACAGGCTACGCAGTATTTT.